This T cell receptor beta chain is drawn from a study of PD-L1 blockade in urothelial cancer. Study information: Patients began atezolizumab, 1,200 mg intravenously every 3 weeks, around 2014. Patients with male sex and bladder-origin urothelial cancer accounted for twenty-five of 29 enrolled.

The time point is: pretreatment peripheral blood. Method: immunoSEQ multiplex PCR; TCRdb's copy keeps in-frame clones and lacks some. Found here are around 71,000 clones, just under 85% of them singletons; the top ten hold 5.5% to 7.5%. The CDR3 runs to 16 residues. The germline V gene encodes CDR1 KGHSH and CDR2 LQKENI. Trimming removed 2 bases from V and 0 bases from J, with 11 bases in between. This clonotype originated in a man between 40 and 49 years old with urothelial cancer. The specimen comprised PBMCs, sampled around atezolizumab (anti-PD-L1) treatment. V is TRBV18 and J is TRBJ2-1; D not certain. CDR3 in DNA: TGTGCCAGCTCACCAAATGGGCCGAGCTCCTACAATGAGCAGTTCTTC. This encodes CASSPNGPSSYNEQFF.